This passage covers 19 T cell receptor beta chains from one sample sequenced in a study of blood T cell repertoires in COVID-19. Produced via immunoSEQ multiplex PCR; TCRdb's table is partial and in-frame only. Among roughly 50,000 clones listed, 86% were seen once. The specimen sequenced was peripheral blood. These receptors all come from a woman of 80 years or more with acute or convalescent COVID-19.

The chain combines TRBV6-6 with TRBJ1-6; TRBD1 agrees at 7 bases. The germline V gene encodes CDR1 MNHNY and CDR2 SVGAGI (reference sequence). V gave up 0 bases and J gave up 10 bases; unmatched junction bases: 9. The CDR3 is made up of 16 amino acids. Here the CDR3 DNA reads TGTGCCAGCAGTTACTCAGGGGCAGGGGGTAGGTCACCCCTCCACTTT. Translated: CASSYSGAGGRSPLHF.

The V gene is TRBV19, the J gene TRBJ2-1, with 11 nucleotides matching TRBD2. V shed 6 bases, J shed 4 bases, and the junction held 8 bases outside the gene matches. The CDR3 has 16 residues. Germline CDR1 reads LNHDA; CDR2 reads SQIVND (reference sequence). As DNA, the CDR3 is TGTGCCAGTAGCCGGACTAGCGGGTCCTTATACAATGAGCAGTTCTTC. It translates to CASSRTSGSLYNEQFF.

The chain combines TRBV24-1 with TRBJ2-3; 9 bases are a match to TRBD1. The CDR3 extends over 17 amino acids. V gave up 4 bases and J gave up 0 bases; unmatched junction bases: 7. In germline, CDR1 is KGHDR, CDR2 SFDVKD. The CDR3 bases are TGTGCCACCAGTGACGTAGGGACAGGGCAAAGCACAGATACGCAGTATTTT. It encodes CATSDVGTGQSTDTQYF.

The table lists this clone with a few counts. This chain uses TRBV4-1 with TRBJ1-4, with D tentatively TRBD1 (6 bases). V shed 8 bases and J shed 8 bases, with 21 bases lying between them. Per the germline V gene, CDR1 is MGHRA and CDR2 is YSYEKL. The length of the CDR3 is 15 residues. The CDR3: CASRPRGGGREKLFF. The CDR3 coding sequence is TGCGCCAGCCGACCCCGGGGAGGGGGTAGGGAAAAACTGTTTTTT.

The CDR3 region is CSVANRGYEQYF. The CDR3 DNA reads TGCAGCGTTGCCAACAGGGGCTACGAGCAGTACTTC. The V call is TRBV29-1, the J call TRBJ2-7; 7 bases are shared with TRBD1. The ends lost 4 bases at V and 3 bases at J; junction bases unmatched: 3. This CDR3 has 12 amino acids. CDR1 is SQVTM, CDR2 ANQGSEA, per germline.

The CDR3 sequence: CATSYYGYTF. CDR3 sequence (DNA): TGTGCCACAAGCTACTATGGCTACACCTTC. The J gene is TRBJ1-2, the V gene TRBV19; no clear D gene. Trimming took off 10 bases at V and 3 bases at J, with 6 bases between the two ends. Per germline, CDR1 LNHDA and CDR2 SQIVND (reference sequence). The CDR3 extends over 10 amino acids.

The rearrangement joins TRBV7-3 to TRBJ1-1; D remains unclear. The CDR3 loop spans 13 amino acids. Trimming shortened V by 4 bases and J by 5 bases, and 11 bases separated the two germline ends. Germline V gives CDR1 SGHTA, CDR2 FQGTGA. CDR3 protein: CASSSGIWTEAFF. DNA of the CDR3: TGTGCCAGCAGCTCGGGAATTTGGACTGAAGCTTTCTTT.

Worth noting for this clone: The same CDR3 is also encoded by other DNA sequences in this sample. The V call is TRBV7-9, the J call TRBJ2-7; tentative D call: TRBD2 (7 bases). The V end was cut by 0 bases, the J end by 4 bases, with 10 bases between. Per germline, CDR1 SEHNR and CDR2 FQNEAQ (reference sequence). CDR3 length: 14 residues. As DNA, the CDR3 is TGTGCCAGCAGCTTAGCGGGGGGGCCTTACGAGCAGTACTTC. Protein: CASSLAGGPYEQYF. Full variable domain (rest looked up from reference TRBV7-9 and TRBJ2-7): DTGVSQNPRHKITKRGQNVTFRCDPISEHNRLYWYRQTLGQGPEFLTYFQNEAQLEKSRLLSDRFSAERPKGSFSTLEIQRTEQGDSAMYLCASSLAGGPYEQYFGPGTRLTVT.

J is TRBJ1-5 and V is TRBV6-5; 8 bases are shared with TRBD1. Germline CDR1 MNHEY, CDR2 SVGAGI. This CDR3 contains 14 residues. Losses at the gene ends were 5 bases for V and 11 bases for J; bases not matched to a gene: 11. This chain's CDR3 is CASSPRGPPGAQHF. The CDR3 DNA follows: TGTGCCAGCAGTCCCAGGGGGCCCCCTGGAGCCCAGCATTTT.

CDR3 in DNA: TGTGCCAGCAGTGAGTACTTATACTCTGGAAACACCATATATTTT. As protein: CASSEYLYSGNTIYF. V gene TRBV6-1 combines with J gene TRBJ1-3; no firm D call. V dropped 3 bases and J dropped 0 bases, with 9 bases sitting between them. This CDR3 has 15 amino acids. Per germline, CDR1 MNHNS and CDR2 SASEGT.

The rearrangement links TRBV12-3 or TRBV12-4 to TRBJ1-2; D may be TRBD1 (5 bases). The CDR3 sequence is 13 residues long. V was shortened by 5 bases and J by 7 bases, with 14 bases between the two germline ends. The CDR3 nucleotides read TGTGCCAGCAGTGTGGGACTTTTGGGTGGCTACACCTTC. The encoded protein is CASSVGLLGGYTF.

This chain uses TRBV7-9 with TRBJ2-7; possibly TRBD2 for D (5 bases). The germline CDR1 and CDR2 sequences are SEHNR and FQNEAQ (reference sequence). V lost 1 base, J lost 6 bases, and 7 bases lay in between. There are 12 residues in the CDR3. CDR3 protein: CASSLVRGEQYF. CDR3 bases: TGTGCCAGCAGCTTAGTCCGGGGCGAGCAGTACTTC.

This clone was recorded once. V and J are TRBV13 and TRBJ1-5, with D tentatively TRBD1 (5 bases). CDR3 length equals 13 residues. Trimming pared 4 bases from V and 6 bases from J, leaving 10 bases between. Germline CDR1 and CDR2: PRHDT and FYEKMQ (reference sequence). CDR3 nucleotide sequence: TGTGCCAGCAGCTCTCAGGGTGGTCAGCCCCAGCATTTT. As protein: CASSSQGGQPQHF.

V is TRBV5-6 and J is TRBJ1-5, with TRBD1 matching over 8 bases. CDR3 length: 16 amino acids. The germline V gene encodes CDR1 SGHDT and CDR2 YYEEEE. Trimming removed 4 bases from V and 2 bases from J; junction bases left unmatched: 8. The CDR3 is CASSTDRGYGNQPQHF. The CDR3 DNA follows: TGTGCCAGCAGCACCGACAGGGGCTATGGCAATCAGCCCCAGCATTTT.

The rearrangement uses TRBV11-1 and TRBJ2-7; the D gene is possibly TRBD2 (5 bases). Germline V CDR1 and CDR2: SGHAT, FQDESV (reference sequence). The CDR3 consists of 12 residues. The V gene lost 5 bases and the J gene lost 6 bases, with 11 bases spanning the gap. The DNA of the CDR3 is TGTGCCAGCAGCCGGACTTTCTCCGAGCAGTACTTC. Protein sequence: CASSRTFSEQYF. Supplemented by reference TRBV11-1 and TRBJ2-7, the full variable domain reads EAEVAQSPRYKITEKSQAVAFWCDPISGHATLYWYRQILGQGPELLVQFQDESVVDDSQLPKDRFSAERLKGVDSTLKIQPAELGDSAMYLCASSRTFSEQYFGPGTRLTVT.

This chain uses TRBV9 with TRBJ1-1, with 12 bases aligning to TRBD1. The germline gives CDR1 SGDLS, CDR2 YYNGEE. V was pared by 0 bases and J by 7 bases, with 4 bases of the junction left unmatched. The CDR3 is 15 amino acids. The CDR3 here is CASSVGDRGRVEAFF. Here the CDR3 DNA reads TGTGCCAGCAGCGTAGGGGACAGGGGGCGCGTTGAAGCTTTCTTT. The full variable domain, in which reference TRBV9 and TRBJ1-1 provide the parts outside the CDR3, is DSGVTQTPKHLITATGQRVTLRCSPRSGDLSVYWYQQSLDQGLQFLIQYYNGEERAKGNILERFSAQQFPDLHSELNLSSLELGDSALYFCASSVGDRGRVEAFFGQGTRLTVV.

This sequence joins TRBV11-2 and TRBJ1-1; maybe TRBD1 (5 bases). Germline CDR1 SGHAT, CDR2 FQNNGV. This CDR3 is 12 amino acids long. The V and J ends lost 0 bases and 9 bases respectively, with 8 bases between them. The CDR3 reads CASSLEGGKAFF. For the CDR3, the DNA is TGTGCCAGCAGCTTAGAGGGGGGGAAAGCTTTCTTT.

The chain is built from TRBV6-6 and TRBJ2-7; 10 nucleotides match TRBD1. CDR1 is MNHNY, CDR2 SVGAGI, per germline (reference sequence). The CDR3 contains 15 residues. V lost 6 bases to trimming and J lost 7 bases; unmatched junction nucleotides: 12. The CDR3 is CASSSPGQGPLEQYF. CDR3 bases: TGTGCCAGCAGCTCACCGGGACAGGGGCCTTTGGAGCAGTACTTC.

V is TRBV7-2 and J is TRBJ1-6; D is possibly TRBD1 (5 bases). V dropped 5 bases and J dropped 11 bases, with 16 bases sitting between them. Germline CDR1 is SGHTA and CDR2 is FQGNSA. This CDR3 has 14 amino acids. In nucleotides, the CDR3 is TGTGCCAGCAGCCAGAGGGGCAGCGGGACACCCCTCCACTTT. Its protein product is CASSQRGSGTPLHF.